This T cell receptor beta chain comes out of a study of beta chain features in type 1 diabetes. This clone has a handful of counts. The CDR3 length is 15 residues. The germline V and J ends were trimmed by 0 bases and 7 bases, with 15 bases remaining between them. Germline V CDR1 and CDR2: MGHRA, YSYEKL. The study reverse transcribed the entire isolated RNA, so it sequenced expressed TCRB transcripts. TCRdb's table, derived via immunoSEQ multiplex PCR, lists solely in-frame clones and lacks some. The sample comprises 200,000 to 250,000 clones, around 9.6% of which are singletons, and less than 0.035% rests with the top ten.

This chain connects TRBV4-1 to TRBJ1-2, with D unresolved. The TCR sequence derives from a woman aged 18-29 years in good health. The sequencing sample was made of naive CD4+ T cells from blood. The CDR3 bases are TGCGCCAGCAGCCAAGACGCGACAAATTTGGGTGGCTACACCTTC. Its translation is CASSQDATNLGGYTF.